The T cell receptor beta chain under discussion was sequenced for a study of shared clonotypes between healthy human individuals. Regarding this clone: Its target is not known.

The germline CDR1 and CDR2 sequences are SGHRS and YFSETQ. With 5 bases clipped from V and 5 bases from J, the junction kept 10 bases outside the gene matches. This CDR3 contains 16 residues. Each cell subset's genomic DNA was divided evenly among several immunoSEQ plates. TCRdb keeps only in-frame clones here, not all; method: immunoSEQ multiplex PCR. Of approximately 1,500,000 clones in the sample, about 96% were seen once. Regarding the study as a whole: Rarefaction analysis demonstrated incomplete sorted-subset sequencing notwithstanding large depth.

The V call is TRBV5-1, the J call TRBJ2-1; TRBD2 matches 10 bases. The TCR comes from a young man in good health. Sample: naive CD4+ T cells sorted from blood. As to subset: CD45RA+ positively selected. In DNA form, the CDR3 reads TGCGCCAGCAGTCTGGCTCCTAGCGGGAGCAACAATGAGCAGTTCTTC. Encoded protein: CASSLAPSGSNNEQFF.